The TCR beta chain under discussion was sequenced for a study of cytomegalovirus exposure and HLA in healthy donors. Overall study: From donors who were HLA-typed, an early data release held 70 million to 90 million unique TCRs. Study results and limitations: The Asian-associated ancestry cluster reportedly had fewer N-insertions than the roughly 670-donor mean in a later analysis. The study carried out a later analysis of TCR beta sequences. It associated approximately 16,000 of them with specific HLA alleles at a false discovery rate of 0.05.

Per the germline V gene, CDR1 is MDHEN and CDR2 is SYDVKM. This CDR3 region has 16 residues. J was trimmed by 2 bases and V by 5 bases; bases with no gene match: 9. With regard to this clone: Its antigen is unknown.

PCR used 60 Vbeta primers and 13 Jbeta primers. Sequencing used immunoSEQ multiplex PCR; TCRdb keeps in-frame clones, though not all of them. The data hold some 110,000 clones, with about 61% observed a single time. The rearrangement links TRBV28 to TRBJ2-1, with 7 bases aligning to TRBD1. The TCR originated in a woman aged 25 to 45 in good health and CMV-seronegative. Sequencing was performed on PBMCs. This chain's CDR3 is CASSRIGTDTYNEQFF. CDR3 nucleotides: TGTGCCAGCAGTCGAATAGGGACAGACACCTACAATGAGCAGTTCTTC.